Described below is a single TCR beta chain sequence and its context. This sample is drawn from a study of blood T cell repertoires in COVID-19. Study as a whole: From the United States, Italy and Spain came samples of acute and convalescent COVID-19. In each case, the material was cDNA or gDNA derived from T cells, B-cell-depleted T cells, or PBMCs.

Original processing methods: Scientists estimated how many nucleated cells there were by amplifying reference gene primers. Some clones are missing from TCRdb's copy, which holds only in-frame ones; the method was immunoSEQ multiplex PCR. The DNA was the basis for D and trimming; V, J and clone size are from that table. The data hold some 220,000 clones, with 80% to 85% observed a single time. Per germline, CDR1 LNHDA and CDR2 SQIVND (reference sequence). This CDR3 contains 13 residues. V shed 4 bases and J 7 bases; nucleotides not matched to a gene: 4. The TCR was taken from a woman in her fifties or sixties with acute or convalescent COVID-19. Sample: peripheral blood. The rearrangement uses TRBV19 and TRBJ1-2; 9 bases are a match to TRBD1. This CDR3 is CASSTLDRGGYTF. For the CDR3, the DNA is TGTGCCAGTAGTACCTTGGACAGGGGTGGCTACACCTTC.